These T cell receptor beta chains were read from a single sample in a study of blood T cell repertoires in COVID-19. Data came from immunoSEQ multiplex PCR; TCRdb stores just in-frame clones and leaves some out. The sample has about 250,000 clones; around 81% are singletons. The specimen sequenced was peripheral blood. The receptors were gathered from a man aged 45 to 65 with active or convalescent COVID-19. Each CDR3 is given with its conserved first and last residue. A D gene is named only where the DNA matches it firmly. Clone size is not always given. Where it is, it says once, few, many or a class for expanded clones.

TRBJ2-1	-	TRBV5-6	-	TGTGCCAGCAGCCCGGGGTGGGCCTCCTACAATGAGCAGTTCTTC	CASSPGWASYNEQFF
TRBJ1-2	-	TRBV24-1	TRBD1	TGTGCCACCATCAACAGGGGGCGCCAAAATGGCTACACCTTC	CATINRGRQNGYTF
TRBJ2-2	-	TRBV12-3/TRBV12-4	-	TGTGCCAGCAGTTTGTCGGGCGGGGAGCTGTTTTTT	CASSLSGGELFF
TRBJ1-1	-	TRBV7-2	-	TGTGCCAGCAGCTTAGTCCCGAACTCTGAAGCTTTCTTT	CASSLVPNSEAFF
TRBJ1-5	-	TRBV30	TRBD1	TGTGCCTGGAGTCCCCGGGACAGACAGCCCCAGCATTTT	CAWSPRDRQPQHF
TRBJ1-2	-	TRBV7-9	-	TGTGCCAGCAGCCATACTGGGGGGAATGGCTACACCTTC	CASSHTGGNGYTF
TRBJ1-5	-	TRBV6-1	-	TGTGCCAGCAGTGAACGGCAGGGAGGTCAGCCCCAGCATTTT	CASSERQGGQPQHF
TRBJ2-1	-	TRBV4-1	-	TGCGCCAGCAGCCAATCTTCTCCGAACAGTCCCTACAATGAGCAGTTCTTC	CASSQSSPNSPYNEQFF
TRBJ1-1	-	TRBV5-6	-	TGTGCCAGCAGGTTGACTCACAGGGCGAACACTGAAGCTTTCTTT	CASRLTHRANTEAFF
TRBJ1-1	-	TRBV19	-	TGTGCCAGTAGTCCGAGAGCGGGGGACACTGAAGCTTTCTTT	CASSPRAGDTEAFF
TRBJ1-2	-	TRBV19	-	TGTGCCAGTAGTATTTCAGGGCGGGGGGCTGACTATGGCTACACCTTC	CASSISGRGADYGYTF
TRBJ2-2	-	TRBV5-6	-	TGTGCCAGCAGCTTGTTACAGGGTGGTAACACCGGGGAGCTGTTTTTT	CASSLLQGGNTGELFF
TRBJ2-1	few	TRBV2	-	TGTGCCAGCAGTGAACGGTGGGGGGGCTTAAATGAGCAGTTCTTC	CASSERWGGLNEQFF
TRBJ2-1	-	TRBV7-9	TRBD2	TGTGCCAGCAGCTTAATCCGGCGGGGGGACAATGAGCAGTTCTTC	CASSLIRRGDNEQFF
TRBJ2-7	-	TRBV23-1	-	TGCGCCAGCAGTCAATCGATAGGGGACACTAAGTACTTC	CASSQSIGDTKYF
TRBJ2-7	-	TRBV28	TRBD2	TGTGCCAGCAGTTTCGGGGGGGGCTCAAGCTCCTACGAGCAGTACTTC	CASSFGGGSSSYEQYF
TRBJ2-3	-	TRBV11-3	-	TGTGCCAGCAGCTTAGGACAGAACACAGATACGCAGTATTTT	CASSLGQNTDTQYF
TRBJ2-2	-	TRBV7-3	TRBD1	TGTGCCAGCAGCTACGACAGGGCAGAGAACACCGGGGAGCTGTTTTTT	CASSYDRAENTGELFF
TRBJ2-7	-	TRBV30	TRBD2	TGTGCCCTTAGGACTAGCGGGGTGTACGAGCAGTACTTC	CALRTSGVYEQYF
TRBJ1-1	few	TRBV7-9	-	TGTGCCAGCAGCCTGGAACAGGGAGGGGGCACTGAAGCTTTCTTT	CASSLEQGGGTEAFF
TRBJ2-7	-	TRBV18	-	TGTGCCAGCTCATTAAACGGACAAATATTCTACGAGCAGTACTTC	CASSLNGQIFYEQYF
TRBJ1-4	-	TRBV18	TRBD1	TGTGCCAGCTCACCCTCTTCGGGACAGCCGAGGGAAAAACTGTTTTTT	CASSPSSGQPREKLFF
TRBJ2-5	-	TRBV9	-	TGTGCCAGCGGGCCGACTGGTTCCTCAGGGGAGACCCAGTACTTC	CASGPTGSSGETQYF
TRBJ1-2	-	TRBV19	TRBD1	TGTGCCAGTAGTGACTGGACAGGGTTAGGCTATGGCTACACCTTC	CASSDWTGLGYGYTF
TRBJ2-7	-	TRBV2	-	TGTGCCAGCAGTGAAGATTGGCAGGGGGAGCAGTACTTC	CASSEDWQGEQYF
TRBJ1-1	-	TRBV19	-	TGTGCCAGTAGTACAGACAGAAAGACTGAAGCTTTCTTT	CASSTDRKTEAFF
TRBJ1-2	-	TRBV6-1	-	TGTGCCAGCAGTGAATCTCTAGGCTACACCTTC	CASSESLGYTF
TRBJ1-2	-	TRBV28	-	TGTGCCAGCACCCCCAGGGCAGCCCTCTATGGCTACACCTTC	CASTPRAALYGYTF
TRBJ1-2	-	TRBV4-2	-	TGTGCCAGCAGCCAAGGCACAGGGTTCCACCCCTATGGCTACACCTTC	CASSQGTGFHPYGYTF
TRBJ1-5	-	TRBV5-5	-	TGTGCCAGCAGCTTGGGTCCCTTCGGAGCCCGAAGCAATCAGCCCCAGCATTTT	CASSLGPFGARSNQPQHF
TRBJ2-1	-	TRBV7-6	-	TGTGCCAGCAGCTTACAAACTAGTACTGAGCAGTTCTTC	CASSLQTSTEQFF
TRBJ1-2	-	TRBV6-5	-	TGTGCCAGCAGTTACTCGAACAGGGCCAACTATGGCTACACCTTC	CASSYSNRANYGYTF
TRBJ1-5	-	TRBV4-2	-	TGTGCCAGCAGCCAAGATGACAGCTTTCCTAGCAATCAGCCCCAGCATTTT	CASSQDDSFPSNQPQHF
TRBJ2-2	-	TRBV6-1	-	TGTGCCAGCAGTGATTTCGGGGGGCGGATCAAGTGGGAGCTGTTTTTT	CASSDFGGRIKWELFF
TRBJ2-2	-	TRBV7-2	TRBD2	TGTGCCAGCAGCTTAAGTAGCGGGGGAGGGACCGGGGAGCTGTTTTTT	CASSLSSGGGTGELFF
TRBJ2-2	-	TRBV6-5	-	TGTGCCAGCGGTTTTCGCGGGGTTGGCGGGGAGCTGTTTTTT	CASGFRGVGGELFF
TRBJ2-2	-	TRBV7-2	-	TGTGCCAGCAGTCCAACAAGAACCGGGGAGCTGTTTTTT	CASSPTRTGELFF
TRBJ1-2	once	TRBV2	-	TGTGCCAGCAGCGCACAGGGTTTCGATGGCTACACCTTC	CASSAQGFDGYTF
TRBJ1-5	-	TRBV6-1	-	TGTGCCAGCAGTGAAGCTTTGAGCACCCAGCATTTT	CASSEALSTQHF
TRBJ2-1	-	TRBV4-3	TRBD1	TGCGCCAGCAGCCAAGATCTTCTACGGACAGGCGTTATTAATGAGCAGTTCTTC	CASSQDLLRTGVINEQFF
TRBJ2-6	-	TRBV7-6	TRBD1	TGTGCCAGCGGCCGAGGGGGCCAGGGGGCCAACGTCCTGACTTTC	CASGRGGQGANVLTF
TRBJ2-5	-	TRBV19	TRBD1	TGTGCCAGTACCGTGACAGGGGGGGAAGAGACCCAGTACTTC	CASTVTGGEETQYF
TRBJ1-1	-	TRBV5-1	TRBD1	TGCGCCAGCAGCGCAGAACAGGGGTGGAACACTGAAGCTTTCTTT	CASSAEQGWNTEAFF
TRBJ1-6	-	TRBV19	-	TGTGCCAGTAGTATAGTTGGCGGCTCCTCGCCCCTCCACTTT	CASSIVGGSSPLHF
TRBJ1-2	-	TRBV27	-	TGTGCCAGCAGTTCAGGCAGGATGAATGGCTACACCTTC	CASSSGRMNGYTF
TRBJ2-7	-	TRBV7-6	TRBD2	TGTGCCAGCAGCTCACGACTAGCGGGGGTATACGAGCAGTACTTC	CASSSRLAGVYEQYF
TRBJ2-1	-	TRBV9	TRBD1	TGTGCCAGCAGCGTAGGAGGGACAGGGAATTACAATGAGCAGTTCTTC	CASSVGGTGNYNEQFF
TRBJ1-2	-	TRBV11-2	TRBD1	TGTGCCAGCAGCTCGGACAGGGGGGAATTTGGTAACTATGGCTACACCTTC	CASSSDRGEFGNYGYTF
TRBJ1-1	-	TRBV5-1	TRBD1	TGCGCCAGCAGCGAGGACAGGGGGCGGAGGACTGAAGCTTTCTTT	CASSEDRGRRTEAFF
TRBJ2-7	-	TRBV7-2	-	TGTGCCAGCAGCCCGCCAGCCTACGAGCAGTACTTC	CASSPPAYEQYF
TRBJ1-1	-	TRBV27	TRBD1	TGTGCCAGCCGCTTTGGGACAGCGACTATGAACACTGAAGCTTTCTTT	CASRFGTATMNTEAFF
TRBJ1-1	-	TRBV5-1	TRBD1	TGCGCCAGCAGAAGGGGACGACAGGGTGGCACTGAAGCTTTCTTT	CASRRGRQGGTEAFF
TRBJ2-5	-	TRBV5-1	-	TGCGCCAGCAGGAGGAGCAGGGAAGTTTTCGGGACCCAGTACTTC	CASRRSREVFGTQYF
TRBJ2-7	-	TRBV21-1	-	TGTGCCAGCAGCACCCCTCCAAAGGGGGATAACGAGCAGTACTTC	CASSTPPKGDNEQYF
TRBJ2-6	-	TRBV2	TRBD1	TGTGCCAGCAGCGGACAGGGGGCCGGGGCCAACGTCCTGACTTTC	CASSGQGAGANVLTF
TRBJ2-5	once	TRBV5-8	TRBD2	TGTGCCAGCAGCTCCCGCGTGAGCGGGGGGAACGTAGAGACCCAGTACTTC	CASSSRVSGGNVETQYF
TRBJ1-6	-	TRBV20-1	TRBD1	TGCAGTGCTAGTTCCGGGACAGGGGGCTTGTCACCCCTCCACTTT	CSASSGTGGLSPLHF
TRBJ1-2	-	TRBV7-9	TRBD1	TGTGCCAGCAGCTTAGGGACAGGGGGAACCAACTATGGCTACACCTTC	CASSLGTGGTNYGYTF
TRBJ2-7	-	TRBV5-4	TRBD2	TGTGCCAGCAGCTGGGGGGGGTCCGAGCAGTACTTC	CASSWGGSEQYF